The present entry profiles one T cell receptor (beta chain) with its context. What it binds is unknown. Germline loops: CDR1 SGHTS, CDR2 YDEGEE. CDR3 length: 18 residues. V was cut by 6 bases and J by 0 bases, with 21 bases left in between. The library protocol tagged individual cDNA molecules with unique molecular identifiers. TCRdb ran MiXCR on the 5' RACE reads and lists one entry per CDR3 protein. The repertoire holds roughly 97,000 distinct CDR3 sequences, with around 10% as singletons. These data originate in a study of early T cells in non-severe SARS-CoV-2 infection. Study-level information: Sequencing of bulk RNA from unsorted whole blood was done, without chain pairing.

Study-level points and caveats: Anti-spike CD8 specificities were favored by VDJdb matching, whose results missed private and CD4 specificities.

The sample consisted of whole blood, taken at baseline. V gene TRBV5-8 combines with J gene TRBJ2-2; D uncertain. The receptor was isolated from an adult who was a healthcare worker with PCR-confirmed SARS-CoV-2 infection or an uninfected control (not recorded which). In nucleotides, the CDR3 is TGTGCCAGCACCGCCCAACCGGCCCAGGCATCGAACACCGGGGAGCTGTTTTTT. The encoded protein is CASTAQPAQASNTGELFF.